This entry features one TCR beta chain sequence. What it recognizes is unknown. This sample is part of a study of monozygotic twins with inflammatory bowel disease. Study results and caveats: Twins with IBD had fewer clonotypes in common with others than healthy twins, particularly during disease activity.

Total RNA amounting to 3500 ng went into each TCR library. Per sample, reverse transcription was split into eight reactions. Two nested PCRs, of roughly 17 and 9 cycles, processed TCRalpha and TCRbeta cDNA. TCRdb re-called the 5' RACE reads and gives one entry per CDR3 protein, without DNA. Its table lists over 150,000 distinct CDR3 sequences. CDR1 is SEHNR and CDR2 is FQNEAQ in the germline V gene (reference sequence). The CDR3 runs 14 residues. The chain is built from TRBV7-9 and TRBJ1-5. Sequenced material: blood. The clonotype comes from a human donor with ulcerative colitis or Crohn's disease, or a healthy co-twin of an affected twin (not recorded which). The CDR3 loop reads CVSSFGTNHQPQHF.